Listed below are T cell receptor beta chains from one sample, sequenced in a study of cytomegalovirus exposure and HLA in healthy donors. Produced via immunoSEQ multiplex PCR; TCRdb's table is partial and in-frame only. The data contain about 200,000 clones, around 90% of them seen just once; the ten biggest clones take up just under 3%. The sequencing sample was made of PBMCs. The receptors were gathered from a woman between 18 and 30 years old in good health and CMV-seronegative. The CDR3 runs from the conserved cysteine through the conserved F or W. Each record gives: CDR3 protein, CDR3 DNA, D gene, clone size, V gene, J gene. D genes are given only for firm matches. Clone size appears in some rows only: once, few, many, or a class for an expanded clone.

CDR3: CASSLSSGRQDTQYF; DNA: TGTGCCAGCAGCTTAAGTAGCGGGAGACAAGATACGCAGTATTTT; D: TRBD2; size: NA; V: TRBV7-3; J: TRBJ2-3
CDR3: CASSFLPTGETQYF; DNA: TGTGCCAGCAGCTTCCTACCGACTGGAGAGACCCAGTACTTC; D: NA; size: NA; V: TRBV11-2; J: TRBJ2-5
CDR3: CASSSPRNTEAFF; DNA: TGTGCCAGTAGCTCCCCGCGGAACACTGAAGCTTTCTTT; D: NA; size: NA; V: TRBV19; J: TRBJ1-1
CDR3: CASSLEGGQTYEQYF; DNA: TGTGCCAGCAGCTTAGAGGGGGGACAGACCTACGAGCAGTACTTC; D: NA; size: NA; V: TRBV7-2; J: TRBJ2-7
CDR3: CASSPLTGAGYGYTF; DNA: TGTGCCAGCAGCCCCCTGACAGGAGCCGGCTATGGCTACACCTTC; D: NA; size: NA; V: TRBV7-2; J: TRBJ1-2
CDR3: CASSEGLAGGYEQYF; DNA: TGTGCCAGCAGCGAAGGACTAGCGGGAGGCTACGAGCAGTACTTC; D: TRBD2; size: NA; V: TRBV11-2; J: TRBJ2-7
CDR3: CASSFRIRDSAKYNEQFF; DNA: TGTGCCAGCAGCTTTCGAATACGGGACTCAGCAAAATACAATGAGCAGTTCTTC; D: NA; size: NA; V: TRBV7-9; J: TRBJ2-1
CDR3: CSAAGTDTQYF; DNA: TGCAGTGCCGCAGGCACAGATACGCAGTATTTT; D: NA; size: NA; V: TRBV20-1; J: TRBJ2-3
CDR3: CASSPSSDRNTEAFF; DNA: TGTGCCAGCTCACCATCTTCGGACAGGAACACTGAAGCTTTCTTT; D: NA; size: once; V: TRBV18; J: TRBJ1-1
CDR3: CASSLPADYGYTF; DNA: TGTGCCAGCAGCTTACCGGCGGACTATGGCTACACCTTC; D: NA; size: NA; V: TRBV5-6; J: TRBJ1-2
CDR3: CASSIRELQETQYF; DNA: TGTGCCAGCAGCATCCGGGAACTCCAAGAGACCCAGTACTTC; D: NA; size: NA; V: TRBV5-4; J: TRBJ2-5
CDR3: CASSPRDRGGGTEAFF; DNA: TGCGCCAGCAGCCCCAGGGACAGGGGAGGGGGCACTGAAGCTTTCTTT; D: TRBD1; size: NA; V: TRBV4-1; J: TRBJ1-1
CDR3: CASSWLGLAGGTGELFF; DNA: TGTGCCAGCAGCTGGCTCGGACTAGCGGGAGGCACCGGGGAGCTGTTTTTT; D: TRBD2; size: NA; V: TRBV7-2; J: TRBJ2-2
CDR3: CASSDRDSIGHEQYF; DNA: TGTGCCAGCAGCGACCGGGACTCGATAGGCCACGAGCAGTACTTC; D: NA; size: NA; V: TRBV27; J: TRBJ2-7
CDR3: CASSPGLEFYGYTF; DNA: TGTGCCAGCAGCCCCGGCTTGGAGTTCTATGGCTACACCTTC; D: NA; size: NA; V: TRBV6-5; J: TRBJ1-2
CDR3: CASSPGSGASGYGYTF; DNA: TGTGCCAGCAGTCCAGGATCGGGAGCTTCGGGCTATGGCTACACCTTC; D: NA; size: NA; V: TRBV28; J: TRBJ1-2
CDR3: CASRIDAGGHNEQFF; DNA: TGTGCCAGCAGGATTGATGCAGGGGGCCACAATGAGCAGTTCTTC; D: TRBD1; size: NA; V: TRBV5-4; J: TRBJ2-1
CDR3: CSVTPGTRASDTQYF; DNA: TGCAGCGTTACTCCCGGGACTCGGGCCTCAGATACGCAGTATTTT; D: NA; size: NA; V: TRBV29-1; J: TRBJ2-3
CDR3: CASRETEQGGYEQYF; DNA: TGTGCCAGCAGAGAGACAGAGCAGGGGGGCTACGAGCAGTACTTC; D: NA; size: NA; V: TRBV21-1; J: TRBJ2-7
CDR3: CASSLTSGRYNEQFF; DNA: TGTGCCAGCAGCTTGACTAGCGGGAGATACAATGAGCAGTTCTTC; D: TRBD2; size: NA; V: TRBV7-2; J: TRBJ2-1
CDR3: CASRRTGGVNEQFF; DNA: TGTGCCAGCAGGAGGACAGGGGGAGTCAATGAGCAGTTCTTC; D: TRBD1; size: NA; V: TRBV28; J: TRBJ2-1
CDR3: CASSAPGTGENEQYF; DNA: TGTGCCAGCAGCGCCCCCGGGACAGGGGAGAACGAGCAGTACTTC; D: TRBD1; size: NA; V: TRBV7-6; J: TRBJ2-7
CDR3: CASGWLGGTDTQYF; DNA: TGTGCCAGCGGGTGGCTAGGTGGTACAGATACGCAGTATTTT; D: NA; size: NA; V: TRBV2; J: TRBJ2-3
CDR3: CASSLVLGDNGNTIYF; DNA: TGTGCCAGCAGCTTAGTTCTAGGGGACAACGGAAACACCATATATTTT; D: NA; size: NA; V: TRBV11-2; J: TRBJ1-3
CDR3: CASSQDPQGPGYTF; DNA: TGCGCCAGCAGCCAAGATCCTCAGGGGCCTGGCTACACCTTC; D: NA; size: few; V: TRBV4-3; J: TRBJ1-2
CDR3: CASSRLAGGLDTQYF; DNA: TGTGCCAGCAGCCGACTAGCGGGAGGTCTGGATACGCAGTATTTT; D: TRBD2; size: NA; V: TRBV7-9; J: TRBJ2-3